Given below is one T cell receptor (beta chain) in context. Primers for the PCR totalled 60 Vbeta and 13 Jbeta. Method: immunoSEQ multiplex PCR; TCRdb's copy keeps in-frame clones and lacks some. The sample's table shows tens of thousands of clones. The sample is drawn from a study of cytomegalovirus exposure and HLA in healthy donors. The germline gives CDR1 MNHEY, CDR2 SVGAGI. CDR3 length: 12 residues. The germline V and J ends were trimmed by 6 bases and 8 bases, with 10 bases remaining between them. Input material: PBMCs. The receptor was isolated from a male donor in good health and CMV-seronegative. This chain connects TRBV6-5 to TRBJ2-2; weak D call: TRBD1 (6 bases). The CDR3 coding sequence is TGTGCCAGCAGCAGGGGTAGGGGGGAGCTGTTTTTT. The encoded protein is CASSRGRGELFF.